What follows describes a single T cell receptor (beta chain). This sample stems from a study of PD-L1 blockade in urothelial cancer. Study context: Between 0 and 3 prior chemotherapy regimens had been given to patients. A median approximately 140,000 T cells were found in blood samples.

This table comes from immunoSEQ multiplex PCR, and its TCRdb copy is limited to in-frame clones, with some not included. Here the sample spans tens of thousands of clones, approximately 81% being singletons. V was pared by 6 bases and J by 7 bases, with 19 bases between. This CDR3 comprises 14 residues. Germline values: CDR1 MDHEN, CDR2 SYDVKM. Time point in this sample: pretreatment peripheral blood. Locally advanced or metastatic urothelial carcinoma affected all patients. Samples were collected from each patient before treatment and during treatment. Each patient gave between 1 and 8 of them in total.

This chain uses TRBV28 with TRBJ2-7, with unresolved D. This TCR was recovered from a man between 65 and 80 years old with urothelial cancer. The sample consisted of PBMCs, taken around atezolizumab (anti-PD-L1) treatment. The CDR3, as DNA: TGTGCCAGCAGCCCAGGATCGTCGGTTGGGGAGCAGTACTTC. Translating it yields CASSPGSSVGEQYF.